The 5 T cell receptor beta chains reported below all come from one sample, sequenced in a study of blood T cell repertoires in COVID-19. Data came from immunoSEQ multiplex PCR; TCRdb stores just in-frame clones and leaves some out. Seen here are under 250,000 clones, just under 85% observed once, and the top ten hold roughly 1.3%. The sample was PBMCs or T cells enriched from blood (not recorded which). Receptors originate from a middle-aged woman with acute COVID-19.

This clone was picked up a small number of times. J is TRBJ1-2 and V is TRBV27; 7 bases are a match to TRBD1. This CDR3 comprises 12 residues. Germline assignment: CDR1 MNHEY and CDR2 SMNVEV (reference sequence). V was clipped by 5 bases and J by 8 bases; unmatched bases: 5. CDR3 loop: CASSEQGWGYTF. The CDR3 DNA follows: TGTGCCAGCAGTGAACAGGGGTGGGGCTACACCTTC.

The V call is TRBV18, the J call TRBJ2-3, with TRBD2 matching over 11 bases. CDR3 length equals 16 residues. Per germline, CDR1 KGHSH and CDR2 LQKENI. J gave up 0 bases and V 4 bases, and 3 bases lay outside the gene matches. CDR3 residues: CASSLLAGGSTDTQYF. CDR3 in DNA: TGTGCCAGCTCACTTTTAGCGGGGGGGAGCACAGATACGCAGTATTTT.

J is TRBJ2-5 and V is TRBV11-2; TRBD2 matches 8 bases. Trimming removed 1 base from V and 5 bases from J; junction bases left unmatched: 6. Germline V gene data show CDR1 as SGHAT and CDR2 as FQNNGV. The CDR3 is 15 residues long. For the CDR3, the DNA is TGTGCCAGCAGCTTAGGTGGACTAGCTCGGGAGACCCAGTACTTC. Translation: CASSLGGLARETQYF. Full variable domain (remainder filled in from reference TRBV11-2 and TRBJ2-5): EAGVAQSPRYKIIEKRQSVAFWCNPISGHATLYWYQQILGQGPKLLIQFQNNGVVDDSQLPKDRFSAERLKGVDSTLKIQPAKLEDSAVYLCASSLGGLARETQYFGPGTRLLVL.

This clone occurred a few times. The chain combines TRBV12-5 with TRBJ2-7, with unresolved D. This CDR3 contains 13 residues. CDR1 is LGHNT and CDR2 is FRNRAP in the germline V gene. Trimming took off 9 bases at V and 2 bases at J, with 14 bases between the two ends. The CDR3: CARPWALTYEQYF. CDR3 nucleotide sequence: TGTGCTAGACCCTGGGCGTTAACCTACGAGCAGTACTTC.

This sequence joins TRBV11-3 and TRBJ2-2; 9 bases line up with TRBD2. Germline loops: CDR1 SGHNT, CDR2 YENEEA. The CDR3 loop spans 17 amino acids. J was trimmed by 2 bases and V by 3 bases; bases with no gene match: 7. The CDR3 reads CASSLGRGRGNTGELFF. The CDR3 DNA reads as TGTGCCAGCAGCTTGGGTCGCGGGAGGGGAAACACCGGGGAGCTGTTTTTT.